This TCR beta chain was documented in a study of T-cell reconstitution after alpha-beta-depleted transplantation in children. This clonotype was seen many times. Its specificity is unknown. Points from the study as a whole: Several hundred expanded graft clones reportedly supplied alpha-beta T cells about two months after transplant. Newly produced T cells mostly provided counts and TCRbeta diversity after one year, as hyperexpanded clones declined.

Unique molecular identifiers were incorporated during preparation of the TCRbeta library. MiXCR was run by TCRdb on the PCR reads, yielding one entry per CDR3 protein. Found here are over 150,000 distinct CDR3 sequences, under 8.5% of them singletons; the top ten hold 5.5%. This CDR3 is 18 amino acids long. V shed 2 bases, J shed 8 bases, and the junction held 9 bases outside the gene matches. Germline assignment: CDR1 MNHEY and CDR2 SVGEGT. This chain connects TRBV6-2 or TRBV6-3 to TRBJ2-1, with 16 bases matching TRBD2. Sequences were derived from PBMCs, sampled before TCRalphabeta/CD19-depleted stem cell transplant. The receptor comes from a boy under 10 years old with acute lymphoblastic leukemia, due to receive a stem cell transplant. The CDR3 sequence is CASSYPGLAGGLTHEQFF. DNA of the CDR3: TGTGCCAGCAGTTACCCGGGACTAGCGGGGGGGCTAACCCATGAGCAGTTCTTC.